Each of the 28 T cell receptor beta chains below was sequenced from the same sample in a study of cytomegalovirus exposure and HLA in healthy donors. The study ran its PCR with 60 Vbeta and 13 Jbeta primers. The protocol was immunoSEQ multiplex PCR, while the TCRdb copy is restricted to in-frame clones and leaves out a portion. This table has around 210,000 clones, around 80% appearing once. Sequenced material: PBMCs. These receptor sequences come from a boy aged 5 to 17 in good health and CMV-seronegative.

V usage is TRBV25-1 and J usage is TRBJ2-7, with D tentatively TRBD2 (6 bases). V dropped 4 bases and J dropped 4 bases, with 17 bases sitting between them. CDR1 is MGHDK and CDR2 is SYGVNS in the germline V gene. This CDR3 spans 15 amino acids. The CDR3 DNA sequence: TGTGCCAGCAGTGGACTAGGATCCTGGGAGTACGAGCAGTACTTC. The encoded protein is CASSGLGSWEYEQYF.

This clone was recorded a few times. Other DNA sequences from this sample encode an identical CDR3 as well. The V gene is TRBV5-6, the J gene TRBJ1-2; tentative D call: TRBD1 (6 bases). This CDR3 spans 12 amino acids. Trimming took 4 bases from V and 5 from J, leaving 9 bases between them. Germline CDR1 is SGHDT and CDR2 is YYEEEE. The CDR3 DNA follows: TGTGCCAGCAGCCCAGGACAGTATGGCTACACCTTC. Protein product: CASSPGQYGYTF. The full variable domain, rest sourced from reference TRBV5-6 and TRBJ1-2, is DAGVTQSPTHLIKTRGQQVTLRCSPKSGHDTVSWYQQALGQGPQFIFQYYEEEERQRGNFPDRFSGHQFPNYSSELNVNALLLGDSALYLCASSPGQYGYTFGSGTRLTVV.

The chain couples TRBV9 to TRBJ2-5; the match to TRBD2 covers 13 bases. In germline, CDR1 is SGDLS, CDR2 YYNGEE. V was pared by 1 base and J by 5 bases, with 5 bases of the junction left unmatched. This CDR3 spans 16 amino acids. The CDR3, as DNA: TGTGCCAGCAGCGTATCCGGGACTAGCGGGATGGAGACCCAGTACTTC. The encoded protein is CASSVSGTSGMETQYF.

The chain is built from TRBV27 and TRBJ1-2, with TRBD1 matching 7 bases. V lost 5 bases, J lost 4 bases, and 7 bases stayed unmatched. The CDR3 is 14 amino acids. CDR1 is MNHEY and CDR2 is SMNVEV in the germline V gene (reference sequence). Written as DNA, the CDR3 is TGTGCCAGCAGTAGCACACAGGGGAGCTATGGCTACACCTTC. This gives the protein CASSSTQGSYGYTF.

This clone turned up a few times. The chain combines TRBV5-1 with TRBJ2-2, with TRBD1 matching 8 bases. The V gene end was trimmed by 2 bases and the J gene end by 1 base; junction bases not matched to a gene: 1. The CDR3 consists of 15 residues. CDR1 is SGHRS and CDR2 is YFSETQ in the germline V gene. The CDR3 nucleotides are TGCGCCAGCAGCTTTGGACAGGGGAACACCGGGGAGCTGTTTTTT. As protein: CASSFGQGNTGELFF.

This clone was observed a few times. The chain is built from TRBV7-9 and TRBJ2-1, with TRBD1 as a possible D gene (8 bases). This CDR3 contains 18 residues. Germline-derived CDR1 and CDR2 are SEHNR and FQNEAQ (reference sequence). V was pared by 4 bases and J by 1 base, with 20 bases between. Here the CDR3 DNA reads TGTGCCAGCAGCTCTACTTACAGGGGGGGAAGGTCCTACAATGAGCAGTTCTTC. The encoded protein is CASSSTYRGGRSYNEQFF. The complete variable domain, with remaining parts taken from reference TRBV7-9 and TRBJ2-1, reads DTGVSQNPRHKITKRGQNVTFRCDPISEHNRLYWYRQTLGQGPEFLTYFQNEAQLEKSRLLSDRFSAERPKGSFSTLEIQRTEQGDSAMYLCASSSTYRGGRSYNEQFFGPGTRLTVL.

This clone was detected once. The gene calls are TRBV5-4 and TRBJ1-2, with D possibly being TRBD1 (6 bases). Germline V lookup: CDR1 SGHNT, CDR2 YYREEE (reference sequence). V lost 4 bases and J lost 8, with 6 bases in between. CDR3 length: 10 amino acids. The CDR3 bases are TGTGCCAGCAGCGACAGGGGCTACACCTTC. The encoded protein is CASSDRGYTF.

The rearrangement joins TRBV25-1 to TRBJ1-1, with a tentative D call TRBD1 (5 bases). Germline V CDR1 and CDR2: MGHDK, SYGVNS. The length of the CDR3 is 14 residues. V was cut by 4 bases and J by 6 bases, with 15 bases left in between. The CDR3 reads CASSVTGSLAEAFF. The CDR3 coding sequence is TGTGCCAGCAGTGTTACAGGAAGTCTGGCTGAAGCTTTCTTT.

V usage is TRBV5-4 and J usage is TRBJ2-5; 9 bases map to TRBD2. Trimming at V came to 0 bases and at J to 3 bases, leaving 12 bases not matched to a gene. Germline assignment: CDR1 SGHNT and CDR2 YYREEE (reference sequence). The CDR3 consists of 18 residues. The CDR3 DNA follows: TGTGCCAGCAGCTTGGGTCGGGCGGGGGGGGATTTGGAAGAGACCCAGTACTTC. Translated, it gives CASSLGRAGGDLEETQYF.

This clone was found a few times. The V gene is TRBV4-1, the J gene TRBJ2-2; 8 nucleotides line up with TRBD1. This CDR3 contains 14 residues. J was trimmed by 9 bases and V by 3 bases; bases with no gene match: 6. Germline values: CDR1 MGHRA, CDR2 YSYEKL. In DNA form, the CDR3 reads TGCGCCAGCAGCCAGGATGCAGGGGGCAGGGAGCTGTTTTTT. Its protein is CASSQDAGGRELFF.

The gene calls are TRBV5-6 and TRBJ1-2, with a possible D match to TRBD1 (5 bases). Trimming pared 0 bases from V and 5 bases from J, leaving 8 bases between. CDR1 is SGHDT, CDR2 YYEEEE, per germline. The CDR3 runs 13 residues. The CDR3 protein is CASSLDRGYGYTF. The DNA for the CDR3 is TGTGCCAGCAGCTTGGATAGGGGATATGGCTACACCTTC.

V gene TRBV5-4 combines with J gene TRBJ2-7; 9 bases align to TRBD1. V dropped 5 bases and J dropped 6; count of bases not matched to a gene: 6. Germline V gene lookup returns CDR1 SGHNT and CDR2 YYREEE (reference sequence). The CDR3 has 13 residues. The CDR3 is CASRGGQGGEQYF. The CDR3 nucleotides read TGTGCCAGCAGGGGGGGACAGGGAGGCGAGCAGTACTTC.

The chain carries TRBV19 and TRBJ2-7; 10 bases line up with TRBD1. The J segment lost 4 bases and the V segment lost 2 bases, leaving 14 bases of the junction unmatched. Germline CDR1 LNHDA, CDR2 SQIVND (reference sequence). This CDR3 is built from 18 residues. The CDR3: CASSIWSPGTGANYEQYF. CDR3 sequence (DNA): TGTGCCAGTAGTATATGGAGCCCCGGGACAGGGGCCAATTACGAGCAGTACTTC.

The rearrangement joins TRBV10-3 to TRBJ1-4, with 8 bases identical to TRBD1. Germline CDR1 and CDR2: ENHRY and SYGVKD. This CDR3 is built from 14 residues. V shed 8 bases and J 7 bases; nucleotides not matched to a gene: 9. The CDR3 reads CAIGLTGGGEKLFF. The CDR3 bases are TGTGCCATCGGACTTACAGGGGGTGGTGAAAAACTGTTTTTT.

The chain uses TRBV11-2 and TRBJ2-5, with 12 nucleotides matching TRBD2. This CDR3 contains 15 residues. CDR1 is SGHAT and CDR2 is FQNNGV in the germline V gene. The V segment lost 4 bases and the J segment 5 bases; nucleotides outside the gene matches: 5. CDR3 sequence reads: CASSWASGGAETQYF. The CDR3 DNA is TGTGCCAGCAGCTGGGCTAGCGGGGGGGCGGAGACCCAGTACTTC.

V usage is TRBV6-5 and J usage is TRBJ2-7; TRBD1 aligns across 9 bases. This CDR3 comprises 14 residues. The V segment lost 6 bases and the J segment 7 bases; nucleotides outside the gene matches: 10. CDR1 is MNHEY and CDR2 is SVGAGI in the germline V gene. The CDR3 here is CASRQQDGTGEQYF. DNA for the CDR3: TGTGCCAGCAGGCAACAAGATGGGACAGGGGAGCAGTACTTC.

The chain joins TRBV6-1 to TRBJ2-7; no clear D gene. The CDR3 sequence is 12 residues long. Germline V CDR1 and CDR2: MNHNS, SASEGT. Between the trimmed V and J ends, which lost 6 bases and 3 bases, there was a span of 9 bases. This CDR3 is CASSFQVYEQYF. As DNA, the CDR3 is TGTGCCAGCAGCTTCCAGGTCTACGAGCAGTACTTC.

A remark on this clone: At one boundary the junction diverges from the germline segment, which might be a read error. This sequence joins TRBV7-9 and TRBJ2-7; 8 positions agree with TRBD2. The CDR3 totals 14 residues. Germline V gene lookup returns CDR1 SEHNR and CDR2 FQNEAQ (reference sequence). The CDR3 DNA follows: TGTTCCAGCAGCCCCAAGCGGGAGATCCACGAGCAGTACTTC. Its translation: CSSSPKREIHEQYF.

The chain uses TRBV5-1 and TRBJ1-1; D is perhaps TRBD1 (5 bases). The CDR3 is 14 amino acids. Germline V gives CDR1 SGHRS, CDR2 YFSETQ. V dropped 3 bases and J dropped 2 bases, with 11 bases sitting between them. The CDR3 DNA follows: TGCGCCAGCAGCTCCGGGGCGGGAAACACTGAAGCTTTCTTT. It encodes CASSSGAGNTEAFF.

The chain links TRBV5-4 to TRBJ1-3, with D perhaps matching TRBD1 (5 bases). This CDR3 is built from 14 residues. Germline CDR1 is SGHNT and CDR2 is YYREEE (reference sequence). V lost 4 bases, J lost 1 base, and 9 bases lay in between. The CDR3, as DNA: TGTGCCAGCAGCCTTAAGGGGTCTGGAAACACCATATATTTT. As protein: CASSLKGSGNTIYF.

The rearrangement links TRBV11-2 to TRBJ1-6; D remains unclear. V was shortened by 3 bases and J by 7 bases, with 13 bases between the two germline ends. The CDR3 is 15 residues long. Germline CDR1 reads SGHAT; CDR2 reads FQNNGV. CDR3 loop: CASSFSGGGNSPLHF. In DNA form, the CDR3 reads TGTGCCAGCAGCTTTAGCGGTGGAGGGAATTCACCCCTCCACTTT.

Concerning this clone itself: The same CDR3 also results from other DNA sequences found in this sample. This chain connects TRBV5-1 to TRBJ1-1; D not certain. The CDR3 totals 15 residues. The germline V and J ends were trimmed by 1 base and 4 bases, with 14 bases remaining between them. Germline CDR1 SGHRS, CDR2 YFSETQ. CDR3 sequence (DNA): TGCGCCAGCAGCTTGCCTCCAGGCTCCAGCACTGAAGCTTTCTTT. Translating it yields CASSLPPGSSTEAFF.

The rearrangement joins TRBV1 to TRBJ2-3; the D segment call TRBD2 is taken from the table without a DNA check. TRBV1 is reported as a pseudogene. The CDR3 sequence is 19 residues long. The DNA for the CDR3 is TGCACCAGCAGCCAAGATGGTAATAGCGGGGGCCTGGTGACAGATACGCAGTATTTT. It yields the protein CTSSQDGNSGGLVTDTQYF.

The genes are TRBV7-2 and TRBJ2-1, with a weak D call TRBD1 (6 bases). The V and J ends lost 0 bases and 0 bases respectively, with 15 bases between them. Germline V gene sequence: CDR1 SGHTA, CDR2 FQGNSA. This CDR3 has 18 amino acids. CDR3 amino acids: CASSLAGRTVRSYNEQFF. The CDR3 bases are TGTGCCAGCAGCTTAGCAGGGCGGACAGTCCGCTCCTACAATGAGCAGTTCTTC.

This clone was seen a handful of times. The chain uses TRBV5-1 and TRBJ1-2, with TRBD1 matching over 7 bases. The CDR3 consists of 14 residues. The ends lost 0 bases at V and 4 bases at J; junction bases unmatched: 3. The germline V gene encodes CDR1 SGHRS and CDR2 YFSETQ. The chain's CDR3 is CASSLEDRSYGYTF. CDR3 DNA sequence: TGCGCCAGCAGCTTGGAGGACAGGAGCTATGGCTACACCTTC.

The V and J genes are TRBV13 and TRBJ2-3; D remains unclear. Per the germline V gene, CDR1 is PRHDT and CDR2 is FYEKMQ (reference sequence). This CDR3 is built from 12 residues. V was trimmed by 2 bases and J by 4 bases, leaving 4 bases between them. CDR3 DNA sequence: TGTGCCAGCAGCTTACCGTCAGATACGCAGTATTTT. This sequence encodes CASSLPSDTQYF.

The V call is TRBV6-5, the J call TRBJ2-7, with D possibly TRBD2 on 6 matching bases. Trimming shortened V by 5 bases and J by 5 bases, and 16 bases separated the two germline ends. This CDR3 has 14 residues. Germline assignment: CDR1 MNHEY and CDR2 SVGAGI. CDR3 bases: TGTGCCAGCAGTCCCTACCGGGGACTGAACGAGCAGTACTTC. This sequence encodes CASSPYRGLNEQYF.

V usage is TRBV7-9 and J usage is TRBJ1-6, with 8 positions matching TRBD1. Germline V gene data show CDR1 as SEHNR and CDR2 as FQNEAQ (reference sequence). The J segment lost 3 bases and the V segment lost 5 bases, leaving 3 bases of the junction unmatched. This CDR3 comprises 15 residues. The CDR3 here is CASSAGQGYNSPLHF. As DNA, the CDR3 is TGTGCCAGCAGCGCCGGACAGGGCTATAATTCACCCCTCCACTTT.